This is a list of T cell receptor beta chains from one sample in a study of Ad26.COV2.S vaccination and SARS-CoV-2 variants. Clones were read by immunoSEQ multiplex PCR, and TCRdb kept only the in-frame ones, dropping some. Here the sample spans hundreds of thousands of clones, 70% to 90% being singletons. This material consisted of peripheral blood, taken in a trial of Ad26.COV2.S vaccine versus placebo. These receptors were collected from a person between 18 and 65 years old who received the Ad26.COV2.S COVID-19 vaccine or a placebo. Both conserved end residues are part of each CDR3. Fields, in order: clone size, D gene, V gene, J gene, CDR3 DNA, CDR3 protein. D genes are given only for firm matches. The listing skips clone size in some rows; elsewhere it reads once, few, many or a size class.

.,TRBD1,TRBV11-2,TRBJ2-1,TGTGCCAGCAGTCCAGGGGGCGCAATGGGCAATGAGCAGTTCTTC,CASSPGGAMGNEQFF
.,.,TRBV11-2,TRBJ2-2,TGTGCCAGCAGCTTACGGGGAGCGGAGGGGGGCGGGGAGCTGTTTTTT,CASSLRGAEGGGELFF
.,.,TRBV5-1,TRBJ1-2,TGCGCCAGCAGCGCCGATGCAGGGAAACATGGCTACACCTTC,CASSADAGKHGYTF
.,TRBD1,TRBV4-3,TRBJ2-3,TGCGCCAGCAGCCAAGGGCTCGGGACAGGGACAGATACGCAGTATTTT,CASSQGLGTGTDTQYF
.,.,TRBV6-6,TRBJ1-5,TGTGCCAGCTTGGACGTTGGTCAGCCCCAGCATTTT,CASLDVGQPQHF
.,.,TRBV5-1,TRBJ2-5,TGCGCCAGCAGCTTTCGGGTGTCAGAGACCCAGTACTTC,CASSFRVSETQYF
.,.,TRBV6-6,TRBJ1-4,TGTGCCAGCAGTCCCGGACAGTCAACTAATGAAAAACTGTTTTTT,CASSPGQSTNEKLFF
.,.,TRBV25-1,TRBJ1-4,TGTGCCAGCAGTAAGGCGGGGGGGAATAATGAAAAACTGTTTTTT,CASSKAGGNNEKLFF
.,TRBD1,TRBV24-1,TRBJ2-5,TGTGCCACCAGTGACCCGGACAGGGGCTGGGAGACCCAGTACTTC,CATSDPDRGWETQYF
.,TRBD2,TRBV13,TRBJ2-1,TGTGCCAGCAGCCCCGGGACTAGCGTCAATGAGCAGTTCTTC,CASSPGTSVNEQFF
.,.,TRBV29-1,TRBJ2-7,TGCAGCGTTTTAGGCCCACCGGCACGTCCCAACGAGCAGTACTTC,CSVLGPPARPNEQYF
.,TRBD2,TRBV7-9,TRBJ2-1,TGTGCCAGCAGCAGGAGCGGGGGGGCCCACAATGAGCAGTTCTTC,CASSRSGGAHNEQFF
.,TRBD1,TRBV19,TRBJ2-5,TGTGCCAGTAGTAAGGCCCCGGGGACAGCGATACAAGAGACCCAGTACTTC,CASSKAPGTAIQETQYF
.,TRBD2,TRBV11-2,TRBJ2-1,TGTGCCAGCAGCTATAGCGGGAGCGGTACTGGTTATGAGCAGTTCTTC,CASSYSGSGTGYEQFF
few,.,TRBV18,TRBJ2-5,TGTGCCAGCTCACCAGGAGGGTCAGAGACCCAGTACTTC,CASSPGGSETQYF
.,TRBD1,TRBV12-3/TRBV12-4,TRBJ2-5,TGTGCCAGCAGTAGACAGGGCGGGGAGACCCAGTACTTC,CASSRQGGETQYF
once,TRBD1,TRBV4-3,TRBJ1-2,TGCGCCAGCAGCCAAGATCCGGGACAGTTATATGGCTACACCTTC,CASSQDPGQLYGYTF
.,.,TRBV7-8,TRBJ2-5,TGTGCCAGCAGCTTAGGACTAGTGGTAGAGACCCAGTACTTC,CASSLGLVVETQYF
.,.,TRBV18,TRBJ2-2,TGTGCCAGCCCGCTTGGGACCTCGAACACCGGGGAGCTGTTTTTT,CASPLGTSNTGELFF
.,TRBD1,TRBV12-3/TRBV12-4,TRBJ2-3,TGTGCCAGCAGTTTAACAGGGGCGGATACGCAGTATTTT,CASSLTGADTQYF
.,TRBD2,TRBV6-5,TRBJ2-7,TGTGCCAGCACACGGGGGAGGGAGTCCTACGAGCAGTACTTC,CASTRGRESYEQYF
.,TRBD2,TRBV18,TRBJ2-2,TGTGCCAGCTCACCAAAGGCAGCGGGATACACCGGGGAGCTGTTTTTT,CASSPKAAGYTGELFF
.,.,TRBV11-2,TRBJ1-5,TGTGCCAGCAGCCCGGACGGAAGTAGCAATCAGCCCCAGCATTTT,CASSPDGSSNQPQHF
.,.,TRBV3-1/TRBV3-2,TRBJ2-7,TGTGCCAGCAGCCAAGAGGACGGACCCTACGAGCAGTACTTC,CASSQEDGPYEQYF
.,TRBD1,TRBV4-3,TRBJ1-1,TGCGCCAGCAGCCAAGATCGGTGGCGGCAGGGGGGTTCGTCTAACACTGAAGCTTTCTTT,CASSQDRWRQGGSSNTEAFF
.,.,TRBV5-4,TRBJ2-7,TGTGCCAGCAGACACTGGGACGGATCCTACGAGCAGTACTTC,CASRHWDGSYEQYF
.,.,TRBV20-1,TRBJ2-2,TGCAGTGCTAGTCGGCAAGCCACCGGGGAGCTGTTTTTT,CSASRQATGELFF
.,.,TRBV29-1,TRBJ2-5,TGCAGCGTTGGGGTCAGTCAAGAGACCCAGTACTTC,CSVGVSQETQYF
once,.,TRBV7-2,TRBJ2-3,TGTGCCAGCAGCTTAGGGGGGCCTAGCACAGATACGCAGTATTTT,CASSLGGPSTDTQYF
.,.,TRBV19,TRBJ1-2,TGTGCCAGTAGTATAGTAGACAGGGGCTACACCTTC,CASSIVDRGYTF
.,.,TRBV6-5,TRBJ2-7,TGTGCCAGCACTAACATCGCGGGACCGCAATACGAGCAGTACTTC,CASTNIAGPQYEQYF
.,.,TRBV18,TRBJ2-5,TGTGCCAGCTCCAGGGGGGCCCCAGAGACCCAGTACTTC,CASSRGAPETQYF
.,TRBD1,TRBV10-1,TRBJ2-1,TGCGCCAGCAGTGAGTCGGACAGGACCGAGCAGTTCTTC,CASSESDRTEQFF
.,TRBD2,TRBV6-2/TRBV6-3,TRBJ2-7,TGTGCCAGCAGTTCCTTGCTAGCGGGAGGCCTCTACGAGCAGTACTTC,CASSSLLAGGLYEQYF
.,.,TRBV9,TRBJ1-2,TGTGCCAGCAGCGTTAATACTGTAAACTATGGCTACACCTTC,CASSVNTVNYGYTF
few,.,TRBV25-1,TRBJ1-3,TGTGCCAGCAGTGACCAGGTGACTGGAAACACCATATATTTT,CASSDQVTGNTIYF
.,TRBD1,TRBV25-1,TRBJ2-3,TGTGCCAGCAGTGTAGACAGGGCGGCAGATACGCAGTATTTT,CASSVDRAADTQYF
.,.,TRBV6-5,TRBJ1-2,TGTGCCAGCAGCCGTAGACAGGCCCCTTTTGGCTACACCTTC,CASSRRQAPFGYTF
few,TRBD1,TRBV27,TRBJ1-1,TGTGCCAGCAGTTTATCTTTAACAGGGGGACAGAACACTGAAGCTTTCTTT,CASSLSLTGGQNTEAFF
.,TRBD1,TRBV7-2,TRBJ2-4,TGTGCCAGCAGACCAACCGGGACAGCACCAAACATTCAGTACTTC,CASRPTGTAPNIQYF
few,.,TRBV27,TRBJ2-7,TGTGCCAGCAGTTTACGAGGGAGCGCGTACGAGCAGTACTTC,CASSLRGSAYEQYF
once,TRBD2,TRBV11-1,TRBJ2-7,TGTGCCAGCAGCGCGGGACTAGCGGGGCTCTACGAGCAGTACTTC,CASSAGLAGLYEQYF
.,.,TRBV29-1,TRBJ2-5,TGCAGCGTTGTCCGTGGGAGTCGTCGAGAGACCCAGTACTTC,CSVVRGSRRETQYF
once,.,TRBV29-1,TRBJ2-1,TGCAGCGTTGAACAGGAGCAGTTCTTC,CSVEQEQFF
.,.,TRBV19,TRBJ2-3,TGTGCCAGTAGTATGAAGGGGCGCACAGATACGCAGTATTTT,CASSMKGRTDTQYF
.,.,TRBV27,TRBJ2-1,TGTGCCAGCGTAGGCCGGGGGGCACGCAACAATGAGCAGTTCTTC,CASVGRGARNNEQFF
.,.,TRBV10-3,TRBJ2-7,TGTGCCATCAGTCCCGGGCAACGATTGTCCTACGAGCAGTACTTC,CAISPGQRLSYEQYF
once,.,TRBV5-1,TRBJ2-7,TGCGCCAGCAGCTTGGTTTCCGGGGGACTTTCCTACGAGCAGTACTTC,CASSLVSGGLSYEQYF
.,TRBD1,TRBV24-1,TRBJ2-3,TGTGCCACCAGTGATGGGGACAGGGCGGATACGCAGTATTTT,CATSDGDRADTQYF
.,.,TRBV5-1,TRBJ1-1,TGCGCCAGCAGCTTGGACAGCTTGAACACTGAAGCTTTCTTT,CASSLDSLNTEAFF
.,TRBD2,TRBV30,TRBJ2-2,TGTGCCTGGAGTGTGGTAGGACTAGCGACCGGGGAGCTGTTTTTT,CAWSVVGLATGELFF
.,.,TRBV12-5,TRBJ2-2,TGTGCTAGTGGTTTGGGGACACAGGTGAACACCGGGGAGCTGTTTTTT,CASGLGTQVNTGELFF
.,TRBD1,TRBV5-4,TRBJ2-6,TGTGCCAGCATCCGGGGGACAGGTTCTGGGGCCAACGTCCTGACTTTC,CASIRGTGSGANVLTF
.,.,TRBV9,TRBJ1-1,TGTGCCAGCAGCGGCCCGGGTCGTGAAGCTTTCTTT,CASSGPGREAFF